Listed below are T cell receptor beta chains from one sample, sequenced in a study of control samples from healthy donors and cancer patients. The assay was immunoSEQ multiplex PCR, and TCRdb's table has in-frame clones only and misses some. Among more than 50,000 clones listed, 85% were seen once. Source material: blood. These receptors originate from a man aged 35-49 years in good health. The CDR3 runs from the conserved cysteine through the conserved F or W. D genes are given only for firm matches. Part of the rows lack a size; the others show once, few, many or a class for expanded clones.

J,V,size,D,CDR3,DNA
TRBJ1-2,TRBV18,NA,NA,CASSLTGHGYTF,TGTGCCAGCTCACTGACAGGTCATGGCTACACCTTC
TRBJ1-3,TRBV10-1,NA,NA,CAGGHFSGNTIYF,TGCGCCGGCGGACACTTCTCTGGAAACACCATATATTTT
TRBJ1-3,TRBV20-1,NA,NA,CSASGANTIYF,TGCAGTGCCTCGGGGGCAAACACCATATATTTT
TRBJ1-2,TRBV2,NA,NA,CASSGRDTYGYTF,TGTGCCAGCAGTGGCCGGGACACCTATGGCTACACCTTC
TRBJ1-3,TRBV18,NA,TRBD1,CASSRVGQSSGNTIYF,TGTGCCAGCTCACGAGTGGGACAGAGCTCTGGAAACACCATATATTTT
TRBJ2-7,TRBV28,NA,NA,CASSLAGQTSDEQYF,TGTGCCAGCAGTCTCGCGGGACAGACCTCCGACGAGCAGTACTTC
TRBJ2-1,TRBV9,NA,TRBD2,CASSVALAGETYNEQFF,TGTGCCAGCAGCGTAGCGTTAGCGGGAGAGACCTACAATGAGCAGTTCTTC
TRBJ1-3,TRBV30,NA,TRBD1,CAWSPWTGGTSGNTIYF,TGTGCCTGGAGTCCTTGGACAGGGGGAACTTCTGGAAACACCATATATTTT
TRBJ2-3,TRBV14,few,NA,CASSPDRYFSDTQYF,TGTGCCAGCAGTCCGGACAGATATTTTTCAGATACGCAGTATTTT
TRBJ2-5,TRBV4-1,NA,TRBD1,CASSQERGRETQYF,TGCGCCAGCAGCCAAGAAAGGGGGCGAGAGACCCAGTACTTC
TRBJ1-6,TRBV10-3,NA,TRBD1,CAISESGTGANSPLHF,TGTGCCATCAGTGAGTCAGGGACAGGGGCCAATTCACCCCTCCACTTT
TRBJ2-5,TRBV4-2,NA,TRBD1,CASSRRDRGRETLAGAQETQYF,TGTGCCAGCAGCCGCCGGGACAGGGGGCGGGAAACCTTAGCGGGAGCCCAAGAGACCCAGTACTTC
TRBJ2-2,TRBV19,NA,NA,CASSPAPRGNTGELFF,TGTGCCAGTAGCCCGGCCCCTCGCGGTAACACCGGGGAGCTGTTTTTT
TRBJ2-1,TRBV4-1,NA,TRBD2,CASSQREGAPNEQFF,TGCGCCAGCAGCCAGCGGGAGGGCGCCCCTAATGAGCAGTTCTTC
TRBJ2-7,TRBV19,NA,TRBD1,CASSQGAGTAYEQYF,TGTGCCAGTAGTCAAGGCGCCGGGACAGCCTACGAGCAGTACTTC
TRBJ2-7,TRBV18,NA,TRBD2,CASSRDFGREGYEQYF,TGTGCCAGCTCACGGGACTTTGGGCGGGAGGGCTACGAGCAGTACTTC
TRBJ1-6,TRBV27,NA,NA,CASRTRRATEGSPLHF,TGTGCCAGCAGGACCCGAAGGGCTACGGAAGGGTCACCCCTCCACTTT
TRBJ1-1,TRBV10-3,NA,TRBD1,CAIRTGQANTEAFF,TGTGCCATCAGGACGGGACAGGCGAACACTGAAGCTTTCTTT